This T cell receptor beta chain was captured in a study of Tregs in tolerant kidney transplant recipients. TCRdb's table, derived via immunoSEQ multiplex PCR, lists solely in-frame clones and lacks some. The table has 50,000 to 65,000 clones, more than 70% seen once. The germline gives CDR1 SEHNR, CDR2 FQNEAQ (reference sequence). The ends lost 5 bases at V and 4 bases at J; junction bases unmatched: 16. There are 17 residues in the CDR3. Recipients received nonmyeloablative bone marrow transplants from related graft donors, with transient mixed chimerism. Unstimulated regulatory T cells (CD4+CD25+CD127-), CD4+CD25- non-regulatory cells, CD4 and CD8 cells were FACS-sorted from thawed PBMCs.

This chain joins TRBV7-9 and TRBJ1-2; TRBD1 matches 7 bases. This receptor was taken from a human patient who received a combined kidney and bone marrow transplant. The graft donor may account for some of the T cells. The sequencing here drew on CD4+ T cells from blood (PBMCs), taken 6 months after the transplant. The CDR3 loop reads CASSQPKIRQGSYGYTF. The CDR3 nucleotides are TGTGCCAGCAGCCAACCTAAGATTCGACAGGGCTCCTATGGCTACACCTTC. The complete variable domain, with remaining parts taken from reference TRBV7-9 and TRBJ1-2, reads DTGVSQNPRHKITKRGQNVTFRCDPISEHNRLYWYRQTLGQGPEFLTYFQNEAQLEKSRLLSDRFSAERPKGSFSTLEIQRTEQGDSAMYLCASSQPKIRQGSYGYTFGSGTRLTVV.